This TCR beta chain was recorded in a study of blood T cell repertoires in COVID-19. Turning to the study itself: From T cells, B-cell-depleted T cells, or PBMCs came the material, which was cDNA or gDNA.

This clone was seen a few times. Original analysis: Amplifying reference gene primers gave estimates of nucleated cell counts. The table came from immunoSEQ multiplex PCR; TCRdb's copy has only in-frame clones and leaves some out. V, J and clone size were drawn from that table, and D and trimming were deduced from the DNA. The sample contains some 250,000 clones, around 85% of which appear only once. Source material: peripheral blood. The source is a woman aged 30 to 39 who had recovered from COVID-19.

The CDR3 sequence: CASSPGLAGGYNEQFF. In DNA, the CDR3 is TGTGCCAGCAGCCCTGGACTAGCGGGGGGGTACAATGAGCAGTTCTTC. V usage is TRBV5-4 and J usage is TRBJ2-1; the match to TRBD2 covers 15 bases. Germline V gives CDR1 SGHNT, CDR2 YYREEE (reference sequence). Trimming removed 4 bases from V and 4 bases from J; junction bases left unmatched: 3. The CDR3 runs 16 residues. Full variable domain (remainder filled in from reference TRBV5-4 and TRBJ2-1): ETGVTQSPTHLIKTRGQQVTLRCSSQSGHNTVSWYQQALGQGPQFIFQYYREEENGRGNFPPRFSGLQFPNYSSELNVNALELDDSALYLCASSPGLAGGYNEQFFGPGTRLTVL.